Below, 8 T cell receptor beta chains from the same sample are listed, as sequenced in a study of T cell repertoires in cytomegalovirus infection. TCRdb used MiXCR to reprocess the reads, holding one entry per CDR3 protein. The data contain about 230,000 distinct CDR3 sequences, roughly 23% of them singletons. The specimen sequenced was CD8+ T cells from PBMCs. The receptors were gathered from a human donor in good health (CMV status not recorded). Some clones in this sample may be carry-over from other donors' samples.

This chain uses TRBV25-1 with TRBJ1-1; 11 bases fit TRBD1. This CDR3 contains 14 residues. Trimming took 10 bases from V and 7 from J; bases not matched to a gene: 11. Germline loops: CDR1 MGHDK, CDR2 SYGVNS. CDR3 in amino acids: CATKGDRGDGEAFF. As DNA, the CDR3 is TGTGCCACCAAAGGGGACAGGGGGGATGGTGAAGCTTTCTTT.

This clonotype was seen a single time. The rearrangement joins TRBV25-1 to TRBJ1-4; D remains ambiguous. V was shortened by 1 base and J by 8 bases, with 14 bases between the two germline ends. This CDR3 comprises 15 residues. The germline CDR1 and CDR2 sequences are MGHDK and SYGVNS. The CDR3 bases are TGTGCCAGCAGTGAATTCGGGGTTGTCAACGAAAAACTGTTTTTT. Its protein is CASSEFGVVNEKLFF.

In its sample, this clonotype was seen many times. CDR3 amino acids: CASSPPTSQETQYF. The CDR3 DNA follows: TGTGCCAGCAGTCCCCCGACTAGCCAAGAGACCCAGTACTTC. The chain employs TRBV28 and TRBJ2-5; tentative D call: TRBD2 (6 bases). Germline CDR1 MDHEN, CDR2 SYDVKM. The CDR3 spans 14 residues. Trimming removed 5 bases from V and 1 base from J, with 11 bases in between.

This clonotype was counted between two and nine times. The gene calls are TRBV7-8 and TRBJ2-7, with 10 bases matching TRBD2. There are 15 residues in the CDR3. Germline V gene sequence: CDR1 SGHVS, CDR2 FQNEAQ. Trimming took 5 bases from V and 2 from J; bases not matched to a gene: 6. CDR3 protein: CASSDPTSGAYEQYF. Here the CDR3 DNA reads TGTGCCAGCAGCGACCCAACTAGCGGGGCCTACGAGCAGTACTTC. Drawing the rest from reference TRBV7-8 and TRBJ2-7, the complete variable domain is GAGVSQSPRYKVAKRGQDVALRCDPISGHVSLFWYQQALGQGPEFLTYFQNEAQLDKSGLPSDRFFAERPEGSVSTLKIQRTQQEDSAVYLCASSDPTSGAYEQYFGPGTRLTVT.

This clonotype was recorded at least ten times. The rearrangement links TRBV7-6 to TRBJ2-7; possibly TRBD2 for D (5 bases). The germline V and J ends were trimmed by 5 bases and 3 bases, with 20 bases remaining between them. The V gene's germline CDR1 is SGHVS and CDR2 FNYEAQ. The CDR3 covers 16 residues. The CDR3 loop is CASSPRTGIGYYEQYF. In DNA form, the CDR3 reads TGTGCCAGCAGCCCCCGGACGGGGATAGGGTACTACGAGCAGTACTTC.

This clonotype was counted only a few times. The chain is built from TRBV7-8 and TRBJ2-1; TRBD2 agrees at 9 bases. This CDR3 has 17 amino acids. V lost 6 bases and J lost 2; bases outside the gene matches: 11. Germline V lookup: CDR1 SGHVS, CDR2 FQNEAQ. The CDR3 region has the DNA TGTGCCAGCAGTAAAAAAGGACTAGCGAGGACCTACAATGAGCAGTTCTTC. Its protein is CASSKKGLARTYNEQFF. Complete variable domain (other parts from reference TRBV7-8 and TRBJ2-1): GAGVSQSPRYKVAKRGQDVALRCDPISGHVSLFWYQQALGQGPEFLTYFQNEAQLDKSGLPSDRFFAERPEGSVSTLKIQRTQQEDSAVYLCASSKKGLARTYNEQFFGPGTRLTVL.

The chain uses TRBV20-1 and TRBJ1-2, with a tentative D call TRBD1 (5 bases). The CDR3 consists of 15 residues. Trimming pared 4 bases from V and 4 bases from J, leaving 19 bases between. Germline assignment: CDR1 DFQATT and CDR2 SNEGSKA (reference sequence). In DNA form, the CDR3 reads TGCAGTGCTATCCCGAAACAATGGGGACTCTATGGCTACACCTTC. This codes for CSAIPKQWGLYGYTF.

This clonotype was recorded many times. J is TRBJ1-1 and V is TRBV6-6, with a weak D call TRBD1 (6 bases). V lost 2 bases to trimming and J lost 4 bases, with 8 bases between them. The germline CDR1 and CDR2 sequences are MNHNY and SVGAGI (reference sequence). The CDR3 contains 13 residues. The CDR3 bases are TGTGCCAGCAGTTACGAGGGGGGCACTGAAGCTTTCTTT. Its protein product is CASSYEGGTEAFF.